This TCR beta chain was sequenced during a study of technical replicates of blood from several donors. The table came from immunoSEQ multiplex PCR; TCRdb's copy has only in-frame clones and leaves some out. Among 90,000 to 100,000 clones listed, about 95% were seen once. Deletions cut 5 bases from V and 2 bases from J, with 9 bases between. CDR3 length equals 13 residues. Per the germline V gene, CDR1 is MNHEY and CDR2 is SMNVEV (reference sequence). Sequenced input: T cells isolated from PBMCs. The rearrangement uses TRBV27 and TRBJ1-2, with a tentative D call TRBD1 (6 bases). This TCR was sampled from a human donor in good health. This chain's CDR3 is CASSIQGNYGYTF. The DNA for the CDR3 is TGTGCCAGCAGTATCCAGGGGAACTATGGCTACACCTTC.